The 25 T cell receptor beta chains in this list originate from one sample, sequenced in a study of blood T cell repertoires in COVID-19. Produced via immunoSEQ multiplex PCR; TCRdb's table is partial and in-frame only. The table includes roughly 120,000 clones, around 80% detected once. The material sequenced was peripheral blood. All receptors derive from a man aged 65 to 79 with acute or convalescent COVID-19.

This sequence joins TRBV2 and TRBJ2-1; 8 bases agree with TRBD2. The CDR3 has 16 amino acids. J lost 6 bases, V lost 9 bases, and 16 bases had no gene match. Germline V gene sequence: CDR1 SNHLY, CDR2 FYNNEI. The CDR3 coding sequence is TGTGCCAGTCAACCTCCGGAGACTAGCGTTTCCAATGAGCAGTTCTTC. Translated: CASQPPETSVSNEQFF.

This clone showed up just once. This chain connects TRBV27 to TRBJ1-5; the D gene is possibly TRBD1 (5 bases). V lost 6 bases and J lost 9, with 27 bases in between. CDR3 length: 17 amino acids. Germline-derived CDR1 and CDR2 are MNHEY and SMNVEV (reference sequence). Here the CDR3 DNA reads TGTGCCAGCAGCTCCAGGGCGACGACGGCAACGCTCGGGCCCCAGCATTTT. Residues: CASSSRATTATLGPQHF.

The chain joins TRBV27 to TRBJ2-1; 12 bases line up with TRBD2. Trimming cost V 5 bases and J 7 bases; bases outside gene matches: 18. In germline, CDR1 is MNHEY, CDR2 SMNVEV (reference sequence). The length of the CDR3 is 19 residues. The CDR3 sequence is CASSTLGPSGGAKLNEQFF. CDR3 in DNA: TGTGCCAGCAGTACTCTGGGGCCTAGCGGGGGGGCCAAGTTAAATGAGCAGTTCTTC.

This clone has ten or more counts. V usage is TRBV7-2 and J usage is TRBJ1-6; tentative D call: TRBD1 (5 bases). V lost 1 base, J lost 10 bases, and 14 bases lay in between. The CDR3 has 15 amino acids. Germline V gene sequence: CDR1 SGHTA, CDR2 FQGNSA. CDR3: CASSLGSWGNSPLHF. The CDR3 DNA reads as TGTGCCAGCAGCTTAGGGTCCTGGGGCAACTCACCCCTCCACTTT. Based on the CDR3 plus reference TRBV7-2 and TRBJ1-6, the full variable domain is GAGVSQSPSNKVTEKGKDVELRCDPISGHTALYWYRQSLGQGLEFLIYFQGNSAPDKSGLPSDRFSAERTGGSVSTLTIQRTQQEDSAVYLCASSLGSWGNSPLHFGNGTRLTVT.

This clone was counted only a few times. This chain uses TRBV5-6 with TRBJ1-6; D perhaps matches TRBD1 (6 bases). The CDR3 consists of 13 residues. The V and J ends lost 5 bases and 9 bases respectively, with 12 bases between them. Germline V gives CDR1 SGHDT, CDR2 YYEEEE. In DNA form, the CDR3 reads TGTGCCAGCAGTTTAAGGACAGTTTCACCCCTCCACTTT. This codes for CASSLRTVSPLHF. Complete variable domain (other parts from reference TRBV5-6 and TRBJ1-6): DAGVTQSPTHLIKTRGQQVTLRCSPKSGHDTVSWYQQALGQGPQFIFQYYEEEERQRGNFPDRFSGHQFPNYSSELNVNALLLGDSALYLCASSLRTVSPLHFGNGTRLTVT.

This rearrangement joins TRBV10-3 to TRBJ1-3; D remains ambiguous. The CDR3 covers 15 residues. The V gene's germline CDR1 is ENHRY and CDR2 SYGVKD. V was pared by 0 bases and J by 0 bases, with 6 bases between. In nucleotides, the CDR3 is TGTGCCATCAGTGAGTCCCCGAGCTCTGGAAACACCATATATTTT. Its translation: CAISESPSSGNTIYF.

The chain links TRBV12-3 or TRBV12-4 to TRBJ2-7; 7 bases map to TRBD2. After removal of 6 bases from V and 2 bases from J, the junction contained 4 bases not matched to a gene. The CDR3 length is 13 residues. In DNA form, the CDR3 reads TGTGCCAGCAGACGAGCGGGAACCTACGAGCAGTACTTC. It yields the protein CASRRAGTYEQYF.

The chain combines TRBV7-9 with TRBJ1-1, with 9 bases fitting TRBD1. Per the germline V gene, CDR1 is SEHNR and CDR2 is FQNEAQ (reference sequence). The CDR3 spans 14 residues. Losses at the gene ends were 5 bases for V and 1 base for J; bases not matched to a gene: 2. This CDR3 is CASSRQGGNTEAFF. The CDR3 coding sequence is TGTGCCAGCAGCCGACAGGGGGGGAACACTGAAGCTTTCTTT.

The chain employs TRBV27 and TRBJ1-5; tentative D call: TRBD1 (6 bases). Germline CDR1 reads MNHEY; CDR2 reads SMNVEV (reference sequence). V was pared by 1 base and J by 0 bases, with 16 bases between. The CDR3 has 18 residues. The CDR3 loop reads CASSLLETGTYSNQPQHF. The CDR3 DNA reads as TGTGCCAGCAGTTTATTGGAGACAGGCACCTATAGCAATCAGCCCCAGCATTTT.

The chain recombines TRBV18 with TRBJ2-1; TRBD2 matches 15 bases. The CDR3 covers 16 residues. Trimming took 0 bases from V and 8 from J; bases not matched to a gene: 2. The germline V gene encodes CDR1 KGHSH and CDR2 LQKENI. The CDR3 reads CASSPPGLAGGDEQFF. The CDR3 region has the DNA TGTGCCAGCTCACCACCCGGACTAGCGGGGGGGGATGAGCAGTTCTTC.

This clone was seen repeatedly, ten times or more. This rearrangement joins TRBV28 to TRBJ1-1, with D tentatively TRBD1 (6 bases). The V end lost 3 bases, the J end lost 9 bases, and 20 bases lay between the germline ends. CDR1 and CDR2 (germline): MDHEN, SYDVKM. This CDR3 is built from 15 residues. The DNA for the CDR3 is TGTGCCAGCAGTTTTAGGCCATGGCAGGGGTCCCAAGCTTTCTTT. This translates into CASSFRPWQGSQAFF.

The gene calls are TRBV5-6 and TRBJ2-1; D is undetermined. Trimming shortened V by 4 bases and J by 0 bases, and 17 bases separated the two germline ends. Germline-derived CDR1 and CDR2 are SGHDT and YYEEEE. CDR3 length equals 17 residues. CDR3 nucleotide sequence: TGTGCCAGCAGCCAGACTCTGTGGCCTAGCTCCTACAATGAGCAGTTCTTC. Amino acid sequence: CASSQTLWPSSYNEQFF. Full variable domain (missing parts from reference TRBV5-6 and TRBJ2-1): DAGVTQSPTHLIKTRGQQVTLRCSPKSGHDTVSWYQQALGQGPQFIFQYYEEEERQRGNFPDRFSGHQFPNYSSELNVNALLLGDSALYLCASSQTLWPSSYNEQFFGPGTRLTVL.

CDR3 nucleotides: TGTGCCAGCAGAAGGACAGGGGGCGCGTACGAGCAGTACTTC. Translation gives CASRRTGGAYEQYF. The chain carries TRBV28 and TRBJ2-7; TRBD1 aligns across 11 bases. Unmatched junction bases numbered 5, after V lost 6 bases and J lost 4 bases. Germline loops: CDR1 MDHEN, CDR2 SYDVKM. The CDR3 sequence is 14 residues long.

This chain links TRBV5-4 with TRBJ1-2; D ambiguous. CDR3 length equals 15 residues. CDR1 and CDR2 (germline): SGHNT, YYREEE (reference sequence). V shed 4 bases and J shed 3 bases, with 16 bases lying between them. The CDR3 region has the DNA TGTGCCAGCAGCCCTGGGATAGGGAGGGACTATGGCTACACCTTC. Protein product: CASSPGIGRDYGYTF.

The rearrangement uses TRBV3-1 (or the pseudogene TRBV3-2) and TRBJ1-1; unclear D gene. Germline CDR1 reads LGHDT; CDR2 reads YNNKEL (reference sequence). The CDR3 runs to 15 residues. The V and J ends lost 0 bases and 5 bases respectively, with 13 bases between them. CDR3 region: CASSQEGGGRTEAFF. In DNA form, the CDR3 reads TGTGCCAGCAGCCAAGAGGGTGGAGGGAGGACTGAAGCTTTCTTT.

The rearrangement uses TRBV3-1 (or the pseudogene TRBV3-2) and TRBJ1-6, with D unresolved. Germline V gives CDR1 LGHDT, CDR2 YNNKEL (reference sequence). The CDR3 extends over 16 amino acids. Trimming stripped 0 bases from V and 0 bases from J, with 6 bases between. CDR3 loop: CASSQDSGSYNSPLHF. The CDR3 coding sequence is TGTGCCAGCAGCCAAGATTCAGGCTCCTATAATTCACCCCTCCACTTT.

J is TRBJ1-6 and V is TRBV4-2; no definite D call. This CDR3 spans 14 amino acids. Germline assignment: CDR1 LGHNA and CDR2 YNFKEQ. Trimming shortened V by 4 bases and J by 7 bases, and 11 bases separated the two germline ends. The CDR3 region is CASSRDLVNSPLHF. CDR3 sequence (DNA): TGTGCCAGCAGCCGAGACTTAGTGAATTCACCCCTCCACTTT.

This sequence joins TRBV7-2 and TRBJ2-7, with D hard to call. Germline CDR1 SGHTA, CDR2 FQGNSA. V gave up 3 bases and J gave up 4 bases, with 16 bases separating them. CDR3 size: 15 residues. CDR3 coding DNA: TGTGCCAGCAGCTTTCCCGGTTCACCAGGATACGAGCAGTACTTC. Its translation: CASSFPGSPGYEQYF.

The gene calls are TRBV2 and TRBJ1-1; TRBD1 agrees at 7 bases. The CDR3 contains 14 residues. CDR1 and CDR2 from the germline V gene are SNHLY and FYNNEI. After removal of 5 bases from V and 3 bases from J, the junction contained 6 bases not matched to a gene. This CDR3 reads CASSFGTDDTEAFF. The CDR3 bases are TGTGCCAGCAGTTTCGGGACAGATGACACTGAAGCTTTCTTT.

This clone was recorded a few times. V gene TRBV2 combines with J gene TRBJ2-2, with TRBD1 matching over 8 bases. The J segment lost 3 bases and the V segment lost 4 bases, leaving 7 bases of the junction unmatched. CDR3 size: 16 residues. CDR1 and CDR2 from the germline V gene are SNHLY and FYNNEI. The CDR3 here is CASSVHQGAYTGELFF. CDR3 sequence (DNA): TGTGCCAGCAGTGTTCATCAGGGGGCTTACACCGGGGAGCTGTTTTTT. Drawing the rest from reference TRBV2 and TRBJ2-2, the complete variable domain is EPEVTQTPSHQVTQMGQEVILRCVPISNHLYFYWYRQILGQKVEFLVSFYNNEISEKSEIFDDQFSVERPDGSNFTLKIRSTKLEDSAMYFCASSVHQGAYTGELFFGEGSRLTVL.

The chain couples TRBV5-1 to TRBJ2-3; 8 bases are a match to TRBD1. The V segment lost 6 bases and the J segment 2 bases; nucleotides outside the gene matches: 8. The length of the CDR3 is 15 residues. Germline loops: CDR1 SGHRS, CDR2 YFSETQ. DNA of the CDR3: TGCGCCAGCAAGGATCAGGGGGCTAACACAGATACGCAGTATTTT. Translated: CASKDQGANTDTQYF. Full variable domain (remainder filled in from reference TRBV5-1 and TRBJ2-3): KAGVTQTPRYLIKTRGQQVTLSCSPISGHRSVSWYQQTPGQGLQFLFEYFSETQRNKGNFPGRFSGRQFSNSRSEMNVSTLELGDSALYLCASKDQGANTDTQYFGPGTRLTVL.

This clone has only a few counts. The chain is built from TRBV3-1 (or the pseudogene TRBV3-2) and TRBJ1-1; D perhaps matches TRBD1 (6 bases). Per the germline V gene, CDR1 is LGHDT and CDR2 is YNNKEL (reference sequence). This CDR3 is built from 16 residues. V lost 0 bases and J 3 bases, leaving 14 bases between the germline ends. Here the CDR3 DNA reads TGTGCCAGCAGCCAAGAATTAACAGGGAAAGACACTGAAGCTTTCTTT. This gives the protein CASSQELTGKDTEAFF.

The CDR3 sequence: CASSPPGSGNTIYF. CDR3 bases: TGTGCCAGTAGCCCCCCAGGGTCCGGAAACACCATATATTTT. The chain joins TRBV19 to TRBJ1-3; a weak D match, TRBD1 (5 bases). From germline, CDR1 is LNHDA and CDR2 SQIVND (reference sequence). Between the trimmed V and J ends, which lost 6 bases and 4 bases, there was a span of 13 bases. This CDR3 region has 14 residues.

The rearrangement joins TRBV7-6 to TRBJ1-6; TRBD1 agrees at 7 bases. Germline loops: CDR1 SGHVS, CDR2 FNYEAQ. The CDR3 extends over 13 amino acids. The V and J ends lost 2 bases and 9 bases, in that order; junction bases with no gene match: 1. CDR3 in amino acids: CASSLRDSSPLHF. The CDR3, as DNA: TGTGCCAGCAGCTTAAGGGACAGTTCACCCCTCCACTTT. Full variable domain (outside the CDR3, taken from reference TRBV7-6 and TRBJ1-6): GAGVSQSPRYKVTKRGQDVALRCDPISGHVSLYWYRQALGQGPEFLTYFNYEAQQDKSGLPNDRFSAERPEGSISTLTIQRTEQRDSAMYRCASSLRDSSPLHFGNGTRLTVT.

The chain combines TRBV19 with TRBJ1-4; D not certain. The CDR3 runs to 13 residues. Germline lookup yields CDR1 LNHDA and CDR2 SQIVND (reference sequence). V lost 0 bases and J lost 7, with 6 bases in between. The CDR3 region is CASSIDIVEKLFF. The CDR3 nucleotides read TGTGCCAGTAGTATAGACATTGTTGAAAAACTGTTTTTT.